Included here is one T cell receptor beta chain sequence, with context. Its cognate antigen is unknown. The sample belongs to a study of Ad26.COV2.S vaccination and SARS-CoV-2 variants. Study as a whole: Into the muscle, Ad26.COV2.S was dosed once or twice, 56 days apart.

The CDR3 runs 14 residues. Germline assignment: CDR1 SGHTA and CDR2 FQGTGA. Germline trimming cut 5 bases from V and 6 bases from J; bases unmatched to any gene: 6. Stated treatment: about 20 received Ad26.COV2.S at low or high dose, single or two shots; about 5 received placebo; per-sample allocation not given. Sampling occurred on day 63 after the first vaccine or placebo injection. The donor's status was that of an adult aged 18-55 years in Boston. General study results and limits: Vaccine recipients surpassed placebo recipients in spike-specific TCR breadth. Substantial post-vaccination breadth of spike-specific CD8+ and CD4+ T cell responses was reported.

Some clones are missing from TCRdb's copy, which holds only in-frame ones; the method was immunoSEQ multiplex PCR. This repertoire shows around 500,000 clones, about 88% found once; its top ten account for 1.7%. The receptor comes from a person between 18 and 60 years old who received the Ad26.COV2.S COVID-19 vaccine or a placebo. The specimen was peripheral blood, collected in a trial of Ad26.COV2.S vaccine versus placebo. This sequence joins TRBV7-3 and TRBJ1-1; 10 bases fit TRBD1. The DNA for the CDR3 is TGTGCCAGCAGCGCAGCCGGGACAGGGGCTGAAGCTTTCTTT. Amino acid sequence: CASSAAGTGAEAFF. The full variable domain, in which reference TRBV7-3 and TRBJ1-1 provide the parts outside the CDR3, is GAGVSQTPSNKVTEKGKYVELRCDPISGHTALYWYRQSLGQGPEFLIYFQGTGAADDSGLPNDRFFAVRPEGSVSTLKIQRTERGDSAVYLCASSAAGTGAEAFFGQGTRLTVV.